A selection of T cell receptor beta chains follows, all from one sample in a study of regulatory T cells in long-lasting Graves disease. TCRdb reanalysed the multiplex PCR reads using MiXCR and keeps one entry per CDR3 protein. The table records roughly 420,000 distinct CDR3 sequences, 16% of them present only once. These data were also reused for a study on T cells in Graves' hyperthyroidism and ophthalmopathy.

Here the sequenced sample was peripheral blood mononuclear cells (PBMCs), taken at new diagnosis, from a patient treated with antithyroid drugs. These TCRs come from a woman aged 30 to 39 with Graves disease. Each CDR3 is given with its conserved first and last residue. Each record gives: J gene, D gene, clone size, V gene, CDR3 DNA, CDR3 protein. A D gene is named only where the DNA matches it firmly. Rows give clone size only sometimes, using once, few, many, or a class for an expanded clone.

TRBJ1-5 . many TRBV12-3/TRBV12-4 TGTGCCAGCAGGGGGGACGGCGGGCAGCCCCAGCATTTT CASRGDGGQPQHF
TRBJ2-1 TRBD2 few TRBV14 TGTGCCAGCAGCCAGCCGGGACTAGCGGGATCCCCCACCTACAATGAGCAGTTCTTC CASSQPGLAGSPTYNEQFF
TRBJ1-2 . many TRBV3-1 TGTGCCAGCAGCCAGACTAACTATGGCTACACCTTC CASSQTNYGYTF
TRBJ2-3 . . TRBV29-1 TGCAGCGTTAGGGGTTCACTACCCCGGGAAGATACGCAGTATTTT CSVRGSLPREDTQYF
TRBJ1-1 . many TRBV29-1 TGCAGCGTTGGCGGGGTGAATGCCATGAACACTGAAGCTTTCTTT CSVGGVNAMNTEAFF
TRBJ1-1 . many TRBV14 TGTGCCAGCAGCCAAGGAGGGGGAATGAACACTGAAGCTTTCTTT CASSQGGGMNTEAFF
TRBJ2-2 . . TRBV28 . CASSWGARWYEQYFGPNTGELFF
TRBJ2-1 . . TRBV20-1 TGCAGTGCTAGAGTATTTGATGAGCAGTTCTTC CSARVFDEQFF
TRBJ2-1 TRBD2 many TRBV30 TGTGCCTGGAGTTCCCCTAGCGGCAACCCACGCAATGAGCAGTTCTTC CAWSSPSGNPRNEQFF
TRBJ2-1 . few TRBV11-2 TGCGCCAGCAGCTGGGACCTCGGGACAACAGACAATGAGCAGTTCTTC CASSWDLGTTDNEQFF
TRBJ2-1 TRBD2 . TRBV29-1 TGCAGCGCCAGGCTAGCGGGAGGGTTCCATGAGCAGTTCTTC CSARLAGGFHEQFF
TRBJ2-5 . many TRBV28 TGTGCCATCCAAGGGGGGGCGGAGACCCAGTACTTC CAIQGGAETQYF
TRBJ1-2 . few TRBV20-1 TGCAGTGCTAGAGAGGACGGTGGGGGCGGCTACACCTTC CSAREDGGGGYTF
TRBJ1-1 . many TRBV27 TGTGCCAGCAGTTTACAGGGATCGGTCACTGAAGCTTTCTTT CASSLQGSVTEAFF
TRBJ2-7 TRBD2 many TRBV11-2 TGTGCCAGCAGCTCCGGTCTAGCGGGAAACTACGAGCAGTACTTC CASSSGLAGNYEQYF
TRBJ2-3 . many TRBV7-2 TGTGCCAGCAGCTCGGTCGTAGAGACTAGCACAGATACGCAGTATTTT CASSSVVETSTDTQYF
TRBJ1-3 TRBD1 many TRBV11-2 TGTGCCAGCAGCATGCTGGGACAGGGGAGCTCTGGAAACACCATATATTTT CASSMLGQGSSGNTIYF
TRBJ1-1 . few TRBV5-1 TGTGCCAGCAGCTTTAATTCAAGGGGCTCGAGGAACACTGAAGCTTTCTTT CASSFNSRGSRNTEAFF
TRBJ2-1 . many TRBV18 TGTGCCAGCTCACGACCACCCCCGGGGACAGCGGGAGTATCCTACAATGAGCAGTTCTTC CASSRPPPGTAGVSYNEQFF
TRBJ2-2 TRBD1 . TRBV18 TGTGCCAGCTCACCCGGACAGGTGGGGACCGGGGAGCTGTTTTTT CASSPGQVGTGELFF
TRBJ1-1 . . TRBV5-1 TGCGCCAGCAGCTCCGGACAGCCTAACACTGAAGCTTTCTTT CASSSGQPNTEAFF
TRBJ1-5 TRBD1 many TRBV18 TGTGCCAGCTCAGCACAGGGGAGCGGCCAGCCCCAGCATTTT CASSAQGSGQPQHF
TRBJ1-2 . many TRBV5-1 TGCGCCAGCAGCACGGAAGGGGGTGATTTTGATGGCTACACCTTC CASSTEGGDFDGYTF
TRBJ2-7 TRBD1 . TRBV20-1 TGCAGTGCTAGCAAGTCGGGACAGGAGGTCGGGGAGCAGTACTTC CSASKSGQEVGEQYF
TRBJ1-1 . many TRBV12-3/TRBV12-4 TGTGCCAGCAGTTTAGGCAGCATGAACACTGAAGCTTTCTTT CASSLGSMNTEAFF
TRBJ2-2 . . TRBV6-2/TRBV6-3 TGTGCCAGCAGATCAACTGAGGGGGAGCTGTTTTTT CASRSTEGELFF
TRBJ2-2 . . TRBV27 TGTGCCAGCAGTCGGGACTCCTACACCGGGGAGCTGTTTTTT CASSRDSYTGELFF
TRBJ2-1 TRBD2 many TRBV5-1 TGCGCCAGCAGCTCGTGGGGGACTAGCGTAGACAATGAGCAGTTCTTC CASSSWGTSVDNEQFF
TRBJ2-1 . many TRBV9 TGTGCCAGCAGCGTAGACGCTGTCATCAATGAGCAGTTCTTC CASSVDAVINEQFF
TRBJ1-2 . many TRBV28 TGTGCCAGCAGCGTGGGGGGCGGAAACTATGGCTACACCTTC CASSVGGGNYGYTF
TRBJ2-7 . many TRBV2 TGTGCCAGCCCTTCAAGACAGACAGTCTACGAGCAGTACTTC CASPSRQTVYEQYF
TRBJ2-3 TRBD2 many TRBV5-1 TGCGCCAGCAGCTTGGTCTTGACTAGCGGGGCCGCCGCCGATACGCAGTATTTT CASSLVLTSGAAADTQYF
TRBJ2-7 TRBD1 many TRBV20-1 TGCAGTGCTGACCAGACAGGGGCCTACGAGCAGTACTTC CSADQTGAYEQYF
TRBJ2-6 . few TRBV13 TGTGCCAGCAGCTTAGTCGGCCCGAGGGCCAACGTCCTGACTTTC CASSLVGPRANVLTF
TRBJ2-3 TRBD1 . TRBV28 TGTGCCAGCAGTACCTCCGGGACAGGAATTCAGTATTTT CASSTSGTGIQYF
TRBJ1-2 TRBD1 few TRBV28 TGTGCCAGCAGTCATCCCGGGACAGACTATGGCTACACCTTC CASSHPGTDYGYTF
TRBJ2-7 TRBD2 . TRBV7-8 TGTGCCAGCAGCTTAGCGGGGACTAGCGGATACGAGCAGTACTTC CASSLAGTSGYEQYF
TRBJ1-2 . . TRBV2 TGTGCCAGCAGTGACAACGGTTCTAACTGTGGCTACACCTTC CASSDNGSNCGYTF
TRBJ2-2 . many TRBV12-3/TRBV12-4 TGTGCCAGCAGTTTAGACGACGGACACACCGGGGAGCTGTTTTTT CASSLDDGHTGELFF
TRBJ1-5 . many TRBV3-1 TGTGCCAGCAGCCAAGGATGGGGTGGGAGAAACAATCAGCCCCAGCATTTT CASSQGWGGRNNQPQHF
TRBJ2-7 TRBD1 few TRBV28 TGTGCCAGCACCGTCCCGGGACAGCATTACGAGCAGTACTTC CASTVPGQHYEQYF
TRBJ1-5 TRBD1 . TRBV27 TGTGCCAGCAGTTCTACAGGGGTACTTAGCAATCAGCCCCAGCATTTT CASSSTGVLSNQPQHF
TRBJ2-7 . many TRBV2 TGTGCCAGCAGTGACACCTACGAGCAGTACTTC CASSDTYEQYF
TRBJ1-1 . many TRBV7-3 TGTGCCAGCAGCTTAAACGCGGTGGGCACTGAAGCTTTCTTT CASSLNAVGTEAFF
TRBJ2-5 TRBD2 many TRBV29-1 TGCAGCGCCTCCTTAGCGGGAGTCGGAGAGACCCAGTACTTC CSASLAGVGETQYF
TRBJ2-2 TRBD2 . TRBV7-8 TGTGCCAGCAGCGTACTTCGGACTAGCGGCACCGGGGAGCTGTTTTTT CASSVLRTSGTGELFF
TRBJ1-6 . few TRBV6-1 TGTGCCAGCAGTGATAAGGGTTCCGAAACCCTCCACTTT CASSDKGSETLHF
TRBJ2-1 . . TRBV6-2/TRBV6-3 TGTGCCAGCAGTATTGTGGATGAGCAGTTCTTC CASSIVDEQFF
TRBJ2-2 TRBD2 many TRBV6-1 TGTGCCAGCACCCGACTAGCGGGGGAATCCACCGGGGAGCTGTTTTTT CASTRLAGESTGELFF
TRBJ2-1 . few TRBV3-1 TGTGCCAGCAGCCAAGTCCCACTAGGAGGAACCAATGAGCAGTCCTTC CASSQVPLGGTNEQSF
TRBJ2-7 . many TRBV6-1 TGTGCCAGCAGTGAATGGGGCCAGGGGAAGGACGAGCAGTACTTC CASSEWGQGKDEQYF
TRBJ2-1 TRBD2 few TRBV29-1 TGCAGCGTGACTCTAGCGGGAGTGCATAATGAGCAGTTCTTC CSVTLAGVHNEQFF
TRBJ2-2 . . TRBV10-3 TGTGCCATCAGTGATACAATCGCCGGGGAGCTGTTTTTT CAISDTIAGELFF
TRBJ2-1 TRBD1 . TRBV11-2 TGTGCCAGCAGCAAAGGACAGGGCTCCCGGGATGTCCATGAGCAGTTCTTC CASSKGQGSRDVHEQFF
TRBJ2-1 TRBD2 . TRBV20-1 TGCAGTGCTAGGGCGGGAGGGCCGAACAATGAGCAGTTCTTC CSARAGGPNNEQFF